This T cell receptor beta chain is drawn from a study of blood T cell repertoires in COVID-19. The V gene's germline CDR1 is LNHDA and CDR2 SQIVND (reference sequence). CDR3 length: 19 amino acids. Trimming stripped 0 bases from V and 2 bases from J, with 20 bases between. Per the study methods: Reference gene primer amplification in the assay estimated nucleated cell counts. The data were produced by immunoSEQ multiplex PCR, yet TCRdb's version contains in-frame clones alone and is incomplete. V and J calls and clone size come straight from that table; D and trimming were deduced from the DNA. The sample carries 100,000 to 150,000 clones, 65% to 85% recorded once.

The chain combines TRBV19 with TRBJ2-4; D possibly corresponds to TRBD1 (9 bases). The sample consisted of peripheral blood. This TCR was recovered from a man in his 70s with acute or convalescent COVID-19. CDR3 residues: CASSIDNRGPGGSKNIQYF. Written as DNA, the CDR3 is TGTGCCAGTAGTATAGATAACAGGGGGCCGGGAGGGTCCAAAAACATTCAGTACTTC.